The 20 T cell receptor beta chains listed next were all sequenced from one sample in a study of T cell repertoires in cytomegalovirus infection. Their antigen targets remain unknown. Using its own MiXCR run on the reads, TCRdb lists one record per CDR3 protein. This table has around 570,000 distinct CDR3 sequences, around two fifths appearing once. The specimen comprised cultured PBMCs, sampled from culture after CMV antigen stimulation. The receptors stem from a human donor in good health (CMV status not recorded). Some clones in this sample may be carry-over from other donors' samples.

The rearrangement uses TRBV12-3 or TRBV12-4 and TRBJ1-1, with unresolved D. There are 14 residues in the CDR3. V was clipped by 7 bases and J by 0 bases, with 12 bases between them. CDR3 bases: TGTGCCAGCACCCATGGCGCACTGAACACTGAAGCTTTCTTT. It yields the protein CASTHGALNTEAFF.

In this sample, this clonotype turned up a few times. The chain recombines TRBV7-2 with TRBJ2-1, with 9 bases fitting TRBD1. This CDR3 is 15 amino acids long. Germline CDR1 reads SGHTA; CDR2 reads FQGNSA. J lost 4 bases, V lost 8 bases, and 9 bases had no gene match. The CDR3 sequence: CASRVGGQGYNEQFF. CDR3 nucleotide sequence: TGTGCCAGCCGAGTAGGGGGACAGGGTTACAATGAGCAGTTCTTC.

The chain has TRBV6-6 and TRBJ2-7; D unresolved. V lost 6 bases, J lost 2 bases, and 14 bases lay in between. Germline assignment: CDR1 MNHNY and CDR2 SVGAGI (reference sequence). This CDR3 comprises 14 residues. This CDR3 is CASSLHVLAYEQYF. Here the CDR3 DNA reads TGTGCCAGCAGCCTACACGTTCTCGCCTACGAGCAGTACTTC.

This CDR3 is CASSMYLAALVETQYF. The CDR3, as DNA: TGTGCCAGTAGTATGTACCTAGCGGCCCTAGTGGAGACCCAGTACTTC. This chain connects TRBV19 to TRBJ2-5; TRBD2 aligns across 7 bases. CDR3 length: 16 amino acids. Germline lookup yields CDR1 LNHDA and CDR2 SQIVND (reference sequence). V gave up 3 bases and J gave up 5 bases; unmatched junction bases: 12.

The rearrangement joins TRBV11-2 to TRBJ2-5, with TRBD2 identical over 8 bases. CDR1 is SGHAT and CDR2 is FQNNGV in the germline V gene. Trimming cost V 5 bases and J 4 bases; bases outside gene matches: 6. This CDR3 region has 14 residues. CDR3 nucleotides: TGTGCCAGCAGCCAGAGGCTAGCGGGAGAGACCCAGTACTTC. As protein: CASSQRLAGETQYF.

The chain carries TRBV7-9 and TRBJ2-1; TRBD1 aligns across 10 bases. The CDR3 spans 15 residues. J gave up 9 bases and V 0 bases, and 5 bases lay outside the gene matches. Germline values: CDR1 SEHNR, CDR2 FQNEAQ (reference sequence). CDR3 coding DNA: TGTGCCAGCAGCTTAGCGGTGACAGGGGGCGGTGAGCAGTTCTTC. Amino acids: CASSLAVTGGGEQFF.

As concerns this clonotype: The junction does not match germline at one end; this may be a read error. The chain combines TRBV7-6 with TRBJ2-3, with D possibly TRBD2 on 5 matching bases. This CDR3 has 14 residues. Germline V gene data show CDR1 as SGHVS and CDR2 as FNYEAQ. CDR3 sequence: CASSTDRGSDTRYF. CDR3 nucleotides: TGTGCCAGCAGCACCGACCGGGGATCAGATACGCGGTATTTT.

The chain recombines TRBV20-1 with TRBJ1-1; maybe TRBD1 (5 bases). This CDR3 is built from 13 residues. Trimming took off 4 bases at V and 1 base at J, with 10 bases between the two ends. Germline values: CDR1 DFQATT, CDR2 SNEGSKA (reference sequence). CDR3 residues: CSAIEGRNTEAFF. The DNA for the CDR3 is TGCAGTGCTATCGAGGGGAGGAACACTGAAGCTTTCTTT.

This clonotype was detected only a few times. The genes are TRBV20-1 and TRBJ2-7; D gene ambiguous. The CDR3 is 15 amino acids. CDR1 DFQATT and CDR2 SNEGSKA come from the germline V gene (reference sequence). V was trimmed by 3 bases and J by 0 bases, leaving 15 bases between them. CDR3 in amino acids: CSASPQTVSSYEQYF. CDR3 nucleotide sequence: TGCAGTGCTAGCCCCCAGACGGTGAGCTCCTACGAGCAGTACTTC.

The chain uses TRBV29-1 and TRBJ1-1, with D perhaps matching TRBD1 (5 bases). Germline CDR1 SQVTM, CDR2 ANQGSEA. Trimming shortened V by 6 bases and J by 4 bases, and 15 bases separated the two germline ends. The CDR3 totals 13 residues. Written as DNA, the CDR3 is TGCAGCGTGGGGGAGAGCCTTGGCACTGAAGCTTTCTTT. Its translation: CSVGESLGTEAFF.

The chain has TRBV4-3 and TRBJ2-3, with D unclear. The CDR3 is 14 residues long. Germline V gene sequence: CDR1 LGHNA, CDR2 YSLEER. V was clipped by 0 bases and J by 10 bases, with 14 bases between them. CDR3 DNA sequence: TGCGCCAGCAGCCAAGATCAGCGAGCCGCCCCGCAGTATTTT. Protein: CASSQDQRAAPQYF.

Remarks on this clonotype: A junction end diverges from the germline sequence, so it may reflect a read error. This chain connects TRBV4-1 to TRBJ1-6; D might be TRBD1 (6 bases). The V gene's germline CDR1 is MGHRA and CDR2 YSYEKL. CDR3 length: 13 residues. The CDR3 DNA is TGTGCCAGCAGCAAAGGGGGGAATTCACCCCTCCACTTT. Its translation: CASSKGGNSPLHF.

The rearrangement links TRBV20-1 to TRBJ1-1; D possibly corresponds to TRBD1 (5 bases). Per the germline V gene, CDR1 is DFQATT and CDR2 is SNEGSKA (reference sequence). Between the trimmed V and J ends, which lost 6 bases and 1 base, there was a span of 9 bases. CDR3 length: 12 amino acids. This CDR3 reads CSATTGNTEAFF. In DNA form, the CDR3 reads TGCAGTGCCACCACAGGGAACACTGAAGCTTTCTTT.

This clonotype was counted a few times. V and J are TRBV7-6 and TRBJ1-1; TRBD1 aligns across 7 bases. The CDR3 has 13 residues. Trimming took 5 bases from V and 7 from J; bases not matched to a gene: 7. The germline gives CDR1 SGHVS, CDR2 FNYEAQ. CDR3 nucleotide sequence: TGTGCCAGCAGCCCGAAGACAGGGCATGAAGCTTTCTTT. Translated: CASSPKTGHEAFF.

The CDR3 loop reads CAISLDTQYF. CDR3 DNA sequence: TGTGCCATCTCACTGGATACGCAGTATTTT. V and J are TRBV7-2 and TRBJ2-3; no definite D call. Germline V gene lookup returns CDR1 SGHTA and CDR2 FQGNSA. The V gene lost 10 bases and the J gene lost 6 bases, with 8 bases spanning the gap. The CDR3 totals 10 residues. The full variable domain, completed using reference TRBV7-2 and TRBJ2-3, is GAGVSQSPSNKVTEKGKDVELRCDPISGHTALYWYRQSLGQGLEFLIYFQGNSAPDKSGLPSDRFSAERTGGSVSTLTIQRTQQEDSAVYLCAISLDTQYFGPGTRLTVL.

The V and J genes are TRBV12-3 or TRBV12-4 and TRBJ2-7, with a weak D call TRBD2 (5 bases). The CDR3 contains 15 residues. Trimming left V 3 bases short and J 7 bases short, with 19 bases between. The CDR3 sequence: CASSFRSGTRREQYF. CDR3 nucleotides: TGTGCCAGCAGTTTCCGCTCAGGTACCCGGAGGGAGCAGTACTTC.

This clonotype was recorded at least ten times. The rearrangement links TRBV2 to TRBJ2-3; D is undetermined. The CDR3 covers 13 residues. The V end lost 3 bases, the J end lost 0 bases, and 4 bases lay between the germline ends. From germline, CDR1 is SNHLY and CDR2 FYNNEI. This CDR3 reads CASSEGSTDTQYF. CDR3 nucleotides: TGTGCCAGCAGTGAGGGGAGCACAGATACGCAGTATTTT.

V gene TRBV19 combines with J gene TRBJ2-7; TRBD1 might be the D (5 bases). This CDR3 is built from 16 residues. Between the trimmed V and J ends, which lost 6 bases and 5 bases, there was a span of 23 bases. Germline assignment: CDR1 LNHDA and CDR2 SQIVND (reference sequence). The CDR3 reads CASSLKRDRRGDEQYF. The CDR3 coding sequence is TGTGCCAGTAGCCTCAAAAGAGACAGAAGAGGCGACGAGCAGTACTTC.

The chain has TRBV11-2 and TRBJ1-3; D is unclear. V was clipped by 5 bases and J by 3 bases, with 17 bases between them. Germline CDR1 reads SGHAT; CDR2 reads FQNNGV. The CDR3 sequence is 16 residues long. The CDR3 nucleotides are TGTGCCAGCAGCCTCCTCGTCCCCGAGTATGGAAACACCATATATTTT. Protein product: CASSLLVPEYGNTIYF.

This sequence joins TRBV6-6 and TRBJ2-5; TRBD1 matches 10 bases. V lost 0 bases, J lost 7 bases, and 11 bases stayed unmatched. This CDR3 spans 17 amino acids. From germline, CDR1 is MNHNY and CDR2 SVGAGI (reference sequence). The CDR3 here is CASSYSTGQGIYGTQYF. CDR3 nucleotides: TGTGCCAGCAGTTACTCGACGGGACAGGGGATATATGGGACCCAGTACTTC.